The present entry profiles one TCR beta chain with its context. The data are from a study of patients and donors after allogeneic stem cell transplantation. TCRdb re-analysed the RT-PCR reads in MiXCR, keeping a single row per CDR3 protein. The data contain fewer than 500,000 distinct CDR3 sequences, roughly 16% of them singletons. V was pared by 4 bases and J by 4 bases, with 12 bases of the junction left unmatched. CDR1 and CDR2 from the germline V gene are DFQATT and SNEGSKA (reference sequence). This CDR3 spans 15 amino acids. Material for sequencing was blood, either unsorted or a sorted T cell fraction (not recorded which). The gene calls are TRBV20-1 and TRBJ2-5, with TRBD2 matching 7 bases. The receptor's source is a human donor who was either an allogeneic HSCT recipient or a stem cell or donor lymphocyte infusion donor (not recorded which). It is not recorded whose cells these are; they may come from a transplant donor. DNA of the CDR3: TGCAGTGCTACGCGGGGGACTGGGGGAGGAGAGACCCAGTACTTC. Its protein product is CSATRGTGGGETQYF.